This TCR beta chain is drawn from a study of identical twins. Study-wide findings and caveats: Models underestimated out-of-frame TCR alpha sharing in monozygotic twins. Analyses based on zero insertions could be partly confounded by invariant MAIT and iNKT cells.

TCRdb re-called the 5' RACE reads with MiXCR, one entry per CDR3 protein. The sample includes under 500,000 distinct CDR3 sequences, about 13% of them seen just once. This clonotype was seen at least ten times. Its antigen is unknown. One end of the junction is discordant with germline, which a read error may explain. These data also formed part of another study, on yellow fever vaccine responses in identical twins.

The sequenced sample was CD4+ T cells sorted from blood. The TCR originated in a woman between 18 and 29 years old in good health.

The CDR3 reads CAIREWGAEQYF. The CDR3 DNA follows: TGTGCCATCAGGGAGTGGGGAGCCGAGCAGTACTTC. The chain uses TRBV10-3 and TRBJ2-7; TRBD2 might be the D (5 bases). The germline gives CDR1 ENHRY, CDR2 SYGVKD. The CDR3 totals 12 residues.